This T cell receptor (beta chain) was documented in a study of blood T cell repertoires in COVID-19. Study information: Sites in the United States, Italy and Spain provided acute and convalescent COVID-19 samples. In each case, the material was cDNA or gDNA derived from T cells, B-cell-depleted T cells, or PBMCs.

The germline V gene has CDR1 SGHRS and CDR2 YFSETQ. Trimming left V 4 bases short and J 7 bases short, with 17 bases between. This CDR3 spans 14 amino acids. Methods used by the authors: For nucleated cells, counts were estimated from reference gene primer amplification. Some clones are missing from TCRdb's copy, which holds only in-frame ones; the method was immunoSEQ multiplex PCR. V, J and clone size reflect that table, while D and trimming were determined from the DNA. Among 110,000 or so clones listed, around 83% were seen once. This clonotype was sampled from a woman aged 70-85 years with acute or convalescent COVID-19. Material for sequencing was peripheral blood. This chain joins TRBV5-1 and TRBJ1-2; no firm D call. The CDR3 reads CASSRKDGGSGYTF. DNA of the CDR3: TGCGCCAGCAGCAGAAAAGACGGAGGATCTGGCTACACCTTC.